The 2 T cell receptor beta chains listed next were all sequenced from one sample in a study of T cells after posttransplantation cyclophosphamide. Assay: immunoSEQ multiplex PCR; the TCRdb copy retains only in-frame clones and omits some. The sample lists roughly 4,000 clones, 77% occurring once. Cyclophosphamide on days +3 and +4 followed busulfan-fludarabine conditioning and a marrow graft. The source was PBMCs, collected 29 days after a stem cell transplant with posttransplant cyclophosphamide. The source of these receptors is a male patient aged 45-60 years who received an allogeneic stem cell transplant from an unrelated donor, was CMV-positive, and had acute GVHD only. Some T cells may have originated in the graft donor.

This chain links TRBV4-2 with TRBJ2-1; TRBD2 agrees at 8 bases. Germline CDR1 LGHNA, CDR2 YNFKEQ. The ends lost 0 bases at V and 9 bases at J; junction bases unmatched: 19. This CDR3 region has 19 residues. The chain's CDR3 is CASSQDRRPGLEHYGEQFF. The DNA for the CDR3 is TGTGCCAGCAGCCAAGATCGTCGTCCGGGACTAGAGCACTACGGTGAGCAGTTCTTC.

V gene TRBV19 combines with J gene TRBJ2-3; TRBD1 matches at 12 bases. Per germline, CDR1 LNHDA and CDR2 SQIVND (reference sequence). With V trimmed by 6 bases and J by 0 bases, 7 bases remained unmatched. The CDR3 is made up of 17 amino acids. The CDR3 is CASRQPGQGASTDTQYF. CDR3 bases: TGTGCCAGTAGGCAGCCGGGACAGGGGGCTAGCACAGATACGCAGTATTTT.